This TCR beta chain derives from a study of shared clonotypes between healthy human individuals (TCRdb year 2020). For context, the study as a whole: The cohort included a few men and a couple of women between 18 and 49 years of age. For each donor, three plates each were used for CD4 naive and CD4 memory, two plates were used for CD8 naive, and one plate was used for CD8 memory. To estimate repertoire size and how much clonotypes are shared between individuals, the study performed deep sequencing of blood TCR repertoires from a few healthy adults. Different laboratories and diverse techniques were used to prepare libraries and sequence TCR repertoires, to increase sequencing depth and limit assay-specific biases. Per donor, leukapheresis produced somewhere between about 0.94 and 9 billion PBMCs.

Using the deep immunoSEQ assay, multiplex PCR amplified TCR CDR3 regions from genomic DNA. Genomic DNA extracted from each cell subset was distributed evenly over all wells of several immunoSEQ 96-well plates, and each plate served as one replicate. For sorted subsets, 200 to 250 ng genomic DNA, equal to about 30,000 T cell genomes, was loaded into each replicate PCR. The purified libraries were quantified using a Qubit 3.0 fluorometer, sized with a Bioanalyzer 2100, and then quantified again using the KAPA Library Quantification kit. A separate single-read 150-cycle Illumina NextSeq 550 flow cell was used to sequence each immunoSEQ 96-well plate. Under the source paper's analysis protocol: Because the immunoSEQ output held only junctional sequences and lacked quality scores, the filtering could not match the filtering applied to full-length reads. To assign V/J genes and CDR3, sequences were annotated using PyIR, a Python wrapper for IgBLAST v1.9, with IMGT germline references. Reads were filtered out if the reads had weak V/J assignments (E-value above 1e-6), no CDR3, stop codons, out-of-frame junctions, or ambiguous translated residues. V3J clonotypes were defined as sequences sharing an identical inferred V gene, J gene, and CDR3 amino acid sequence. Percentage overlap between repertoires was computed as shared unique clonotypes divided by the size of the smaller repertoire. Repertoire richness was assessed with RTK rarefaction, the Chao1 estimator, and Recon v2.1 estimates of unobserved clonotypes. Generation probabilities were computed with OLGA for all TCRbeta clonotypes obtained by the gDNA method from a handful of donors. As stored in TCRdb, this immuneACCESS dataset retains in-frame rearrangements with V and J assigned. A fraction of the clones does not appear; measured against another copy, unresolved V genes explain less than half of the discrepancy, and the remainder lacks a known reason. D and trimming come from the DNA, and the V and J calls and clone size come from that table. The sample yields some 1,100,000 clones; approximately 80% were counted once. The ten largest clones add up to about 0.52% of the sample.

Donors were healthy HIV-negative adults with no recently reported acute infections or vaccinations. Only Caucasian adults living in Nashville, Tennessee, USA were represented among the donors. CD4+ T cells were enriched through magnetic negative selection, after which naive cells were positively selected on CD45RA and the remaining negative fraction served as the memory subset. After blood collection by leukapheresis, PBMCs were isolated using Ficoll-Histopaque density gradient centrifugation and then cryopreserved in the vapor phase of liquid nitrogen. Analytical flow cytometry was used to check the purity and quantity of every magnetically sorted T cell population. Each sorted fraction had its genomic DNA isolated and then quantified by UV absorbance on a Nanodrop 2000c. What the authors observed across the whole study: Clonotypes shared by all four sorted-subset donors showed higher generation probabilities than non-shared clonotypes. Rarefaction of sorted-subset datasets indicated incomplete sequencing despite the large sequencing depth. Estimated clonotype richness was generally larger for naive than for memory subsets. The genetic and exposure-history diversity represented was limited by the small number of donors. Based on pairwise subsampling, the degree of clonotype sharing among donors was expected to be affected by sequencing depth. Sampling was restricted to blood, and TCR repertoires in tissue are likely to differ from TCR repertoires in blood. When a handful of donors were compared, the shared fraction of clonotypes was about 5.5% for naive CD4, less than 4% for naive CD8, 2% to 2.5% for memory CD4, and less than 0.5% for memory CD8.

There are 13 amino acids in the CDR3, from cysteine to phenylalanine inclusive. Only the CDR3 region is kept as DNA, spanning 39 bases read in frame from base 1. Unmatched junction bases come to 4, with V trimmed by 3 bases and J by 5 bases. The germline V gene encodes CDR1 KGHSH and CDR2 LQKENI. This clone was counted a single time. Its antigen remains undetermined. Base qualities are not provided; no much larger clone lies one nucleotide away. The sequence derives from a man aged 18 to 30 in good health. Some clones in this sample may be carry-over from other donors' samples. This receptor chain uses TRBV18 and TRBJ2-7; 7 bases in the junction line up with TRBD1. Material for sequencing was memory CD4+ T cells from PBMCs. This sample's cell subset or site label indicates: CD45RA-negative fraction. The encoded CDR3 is CASSPGQFHEQYF. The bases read TGTGCCAGCTCACCGGGACAGTTCCACGAGCAGTACTTC.